This record covers a single T cell receptor (beta chain). There is no known antigen for this receptor. No much larger clone is present one base from it, and per-base qualities are unavailable. The data were obtained in a study of T cell changes during pregnancy in multiple sclerosis (dated by TCRdb to between 2019 and 2020). Looking at the study overall: Changes in the T cell repertoire over the course of pregnancy were examined in this study in women with multiple sclerosis.

The V end loses 4 bases and the J end loses 0 bases, and a stretch of 6 bases separates them. The CDR3 numbers 14 residues from cysteine through phenylalanine. Only the CDR3 region is kept as DNA, spanning 42 bases read in frame from base 1. As encoded in the germline V gene, CDR1 is SGHNT while CDR2 is YENEEA. Library preparation was by the immunoSEQ multiplex PCR assay. As stored in TCRdb, this immuneACCESS dataset retains in-frame rearrangements with V and J assigned. A fraction of the clones does not appear; measured against another copy, unresolved V genes explain less than half of the discrepancy, and the remainder lacks a known reason. Present in this sample are tens of thousands of clones, about 90% of which were seen just once. The ten largest clones capture approximately 0.71% of the sample.

The V and J segments used are TRBV11-3 and TRBJ2-2; 5 matching bases give a weak D call of TRBD1. The receptor was derived from a female donor with multiple sclerosis, enrolled in a pregnancy study. The sequences come from CD4+ T cells from peripheral blood mononuclear cells, collected before pregnancy. At the DNA level, the sequence is TGTGCCAGCAGCTGGGGCCCGAACACCGGGGAGCTGTTTTTT. Its protein is CASSWGPNTGELFF.